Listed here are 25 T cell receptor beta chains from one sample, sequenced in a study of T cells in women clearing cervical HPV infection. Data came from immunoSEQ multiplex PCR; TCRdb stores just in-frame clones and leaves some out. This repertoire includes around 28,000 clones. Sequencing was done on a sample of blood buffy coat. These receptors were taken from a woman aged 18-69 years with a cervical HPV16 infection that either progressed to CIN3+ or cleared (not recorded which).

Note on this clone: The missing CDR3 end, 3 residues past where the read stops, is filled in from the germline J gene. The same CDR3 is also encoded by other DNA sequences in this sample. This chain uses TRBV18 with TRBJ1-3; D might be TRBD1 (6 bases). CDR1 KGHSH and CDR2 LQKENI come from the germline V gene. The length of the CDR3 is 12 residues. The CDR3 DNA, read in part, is TGTGCCAGCTCAACCCCCCAGGGGACC. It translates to CASSTPQGT. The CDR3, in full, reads CASSTPQGTIYF.

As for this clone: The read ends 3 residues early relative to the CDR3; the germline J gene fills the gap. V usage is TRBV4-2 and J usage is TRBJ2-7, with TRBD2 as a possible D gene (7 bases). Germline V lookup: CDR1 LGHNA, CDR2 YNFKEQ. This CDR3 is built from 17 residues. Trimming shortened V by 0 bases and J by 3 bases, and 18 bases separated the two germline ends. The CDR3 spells CASSQDLLTGGGYEQYF. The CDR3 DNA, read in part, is TGTGCCAGCAGCCAAGATCTCTTAACGGGGGGCGGCTACGAG.

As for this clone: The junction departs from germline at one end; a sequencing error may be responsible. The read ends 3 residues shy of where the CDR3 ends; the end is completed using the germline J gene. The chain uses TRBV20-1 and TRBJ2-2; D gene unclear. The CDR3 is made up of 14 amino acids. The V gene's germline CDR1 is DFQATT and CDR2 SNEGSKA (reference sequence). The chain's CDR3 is CSARGLGLTGELFF. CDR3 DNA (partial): TGCAGTGCCAGAGGTCTAGGCCTCACCGGGGAG.

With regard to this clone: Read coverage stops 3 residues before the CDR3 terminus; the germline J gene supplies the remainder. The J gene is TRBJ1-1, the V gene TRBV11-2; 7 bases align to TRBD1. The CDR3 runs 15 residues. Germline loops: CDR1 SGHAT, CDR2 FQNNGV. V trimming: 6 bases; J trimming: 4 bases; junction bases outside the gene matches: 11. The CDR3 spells CASSYPQGIGTEAFF. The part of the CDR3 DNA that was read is TGTGCCAGCAGTTACCCACAGGGGATTGGCACTGAA.

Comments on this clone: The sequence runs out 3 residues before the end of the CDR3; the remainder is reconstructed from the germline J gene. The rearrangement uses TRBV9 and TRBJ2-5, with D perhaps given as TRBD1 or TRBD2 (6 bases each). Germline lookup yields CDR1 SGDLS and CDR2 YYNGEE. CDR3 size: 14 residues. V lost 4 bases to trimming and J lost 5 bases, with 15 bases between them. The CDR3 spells CASSSHRGRETQYF. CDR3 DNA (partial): TGTGCCAGCAGCTCTCATAGGGGGAGGGAGACC.

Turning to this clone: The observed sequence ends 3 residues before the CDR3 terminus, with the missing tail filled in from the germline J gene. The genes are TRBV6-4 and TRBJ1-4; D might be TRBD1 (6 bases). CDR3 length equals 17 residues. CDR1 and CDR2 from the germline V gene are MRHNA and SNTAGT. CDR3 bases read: TGTGCCAGCAGCGACGCCACAGGGAAGGGTTATAATTCACCA. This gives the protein CASSDATGKGYNSP. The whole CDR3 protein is CASSDATGKGYNSPLFF.

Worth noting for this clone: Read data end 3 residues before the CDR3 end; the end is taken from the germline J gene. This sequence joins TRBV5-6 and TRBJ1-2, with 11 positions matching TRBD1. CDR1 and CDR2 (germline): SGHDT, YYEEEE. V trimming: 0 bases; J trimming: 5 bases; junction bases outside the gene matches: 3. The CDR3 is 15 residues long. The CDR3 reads CASSLEDRGLYGYTF. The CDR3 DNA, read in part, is TGTGCCAGCAGCTTGGAGGACAGGGGGCTGTATGGC.

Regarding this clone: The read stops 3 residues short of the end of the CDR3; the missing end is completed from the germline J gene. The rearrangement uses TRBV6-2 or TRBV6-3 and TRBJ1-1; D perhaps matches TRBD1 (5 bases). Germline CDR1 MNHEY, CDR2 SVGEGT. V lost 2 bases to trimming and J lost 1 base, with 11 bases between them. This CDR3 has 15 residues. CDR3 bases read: TGTGCCAGCAGTTACGGTCGGGGGGAGAACACTGAA. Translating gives CASSYGRGENTE. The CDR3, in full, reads CASSYGRGENTEAFF.

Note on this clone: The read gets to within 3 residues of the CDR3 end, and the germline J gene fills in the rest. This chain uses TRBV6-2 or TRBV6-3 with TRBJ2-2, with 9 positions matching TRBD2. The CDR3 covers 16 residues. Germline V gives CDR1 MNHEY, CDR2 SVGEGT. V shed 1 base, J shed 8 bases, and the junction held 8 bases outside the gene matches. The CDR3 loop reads CASSYLVAGESGELFF. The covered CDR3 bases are TGTGCCAGCAGTTACTTGGTAGCGGGGGAGTCAGGGGAG.

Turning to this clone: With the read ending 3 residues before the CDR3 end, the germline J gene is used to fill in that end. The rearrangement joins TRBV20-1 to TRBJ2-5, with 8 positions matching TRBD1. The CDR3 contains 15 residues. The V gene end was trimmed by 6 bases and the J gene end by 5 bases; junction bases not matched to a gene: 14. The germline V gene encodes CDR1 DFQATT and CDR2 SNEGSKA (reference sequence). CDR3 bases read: TGCAGTGCCACCTCAGGGGGCAATACCGGGGAGACC. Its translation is CSATSGGNTGET. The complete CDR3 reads CSATSGGNTGETQYF.

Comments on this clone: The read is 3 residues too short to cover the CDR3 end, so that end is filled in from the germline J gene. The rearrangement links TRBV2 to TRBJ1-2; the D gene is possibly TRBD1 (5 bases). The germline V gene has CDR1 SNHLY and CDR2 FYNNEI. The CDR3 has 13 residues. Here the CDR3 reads CASSEGQSRGYTF. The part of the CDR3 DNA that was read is TGTGCCAGCAGTGAAGGACAGTCTCGGGGC.

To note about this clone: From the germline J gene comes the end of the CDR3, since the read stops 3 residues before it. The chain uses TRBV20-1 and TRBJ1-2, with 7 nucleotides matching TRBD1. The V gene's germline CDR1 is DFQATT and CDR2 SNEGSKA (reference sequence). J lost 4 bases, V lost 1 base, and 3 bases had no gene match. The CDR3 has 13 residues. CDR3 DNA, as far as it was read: TGCAGTGCTAGAGTGGGACAGCGCTATGGC. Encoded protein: CSARVGQRYG. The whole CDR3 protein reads CSARVGQRYGYTF.

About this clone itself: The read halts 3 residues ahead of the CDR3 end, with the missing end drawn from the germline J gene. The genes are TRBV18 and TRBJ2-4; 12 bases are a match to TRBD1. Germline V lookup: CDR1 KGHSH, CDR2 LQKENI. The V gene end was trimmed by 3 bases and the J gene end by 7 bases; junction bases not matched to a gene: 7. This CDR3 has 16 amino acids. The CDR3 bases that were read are TGTGCCAGCTCACCCGGGACAGGGGGCGCGGGGAACATT. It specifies CASSPGTGGAGNI. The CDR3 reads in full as CASSPGTGGAGNIQYF. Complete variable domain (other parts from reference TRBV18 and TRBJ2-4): NAGVMQNPRHLVRRRGQEARLRCSPMKGHSHVYWYRQLPEEGLKFMVYLQKENIIDESGMPKERFSAEFPKEGPSILRIQQVVRGDSAAYFCASSPGTGGAGNIQYFGAGTRLSVL.

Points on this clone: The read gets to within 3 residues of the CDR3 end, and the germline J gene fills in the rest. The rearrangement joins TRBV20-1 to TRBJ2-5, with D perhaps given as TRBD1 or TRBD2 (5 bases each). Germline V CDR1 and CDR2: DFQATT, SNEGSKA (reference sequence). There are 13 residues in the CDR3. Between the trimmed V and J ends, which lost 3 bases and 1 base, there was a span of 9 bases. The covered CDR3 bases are TGCAGTGCTAGTGAGGGGCCCCAAGAGACC. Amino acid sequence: CSASEGPQET. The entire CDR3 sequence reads CSASEGPQETQYF.

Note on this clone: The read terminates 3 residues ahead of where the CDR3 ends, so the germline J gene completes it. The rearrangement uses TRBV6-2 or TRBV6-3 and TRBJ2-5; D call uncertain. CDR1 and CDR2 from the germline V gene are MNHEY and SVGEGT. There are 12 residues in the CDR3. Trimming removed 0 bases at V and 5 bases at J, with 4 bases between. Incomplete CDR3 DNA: TGTGCCAGCAGTTACTCCTCGGAGACC. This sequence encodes CASSYSSET. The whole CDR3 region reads CASSYSSETQYF.

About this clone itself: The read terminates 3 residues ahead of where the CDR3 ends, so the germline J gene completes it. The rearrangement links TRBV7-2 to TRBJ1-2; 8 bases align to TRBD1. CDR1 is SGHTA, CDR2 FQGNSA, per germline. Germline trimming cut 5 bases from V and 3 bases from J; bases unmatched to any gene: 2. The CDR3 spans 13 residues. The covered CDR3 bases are TGTGCCAGCAGCATGGACAGGGACTATGGC. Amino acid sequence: CASSMDRDYG. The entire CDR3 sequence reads CASSMDRDYGYTF.

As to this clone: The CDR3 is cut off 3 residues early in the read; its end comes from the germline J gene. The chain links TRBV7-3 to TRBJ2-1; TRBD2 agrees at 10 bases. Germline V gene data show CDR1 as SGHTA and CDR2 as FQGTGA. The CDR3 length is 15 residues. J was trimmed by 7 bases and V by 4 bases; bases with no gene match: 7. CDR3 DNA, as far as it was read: TGTGCCAGCAGCTCTCGACTAGCGGGTCTTAATGAG. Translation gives CASSSRLAGLNE. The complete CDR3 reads CASSSRLAGLNEQFF.

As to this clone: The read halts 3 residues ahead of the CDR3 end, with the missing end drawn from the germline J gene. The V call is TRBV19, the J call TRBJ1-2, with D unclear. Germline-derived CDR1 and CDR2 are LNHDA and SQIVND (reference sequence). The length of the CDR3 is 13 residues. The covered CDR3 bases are TGTGCCAGTAGTATTAGCGGCTCCTACGAC. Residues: CASSISGSYD. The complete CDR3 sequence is CASSISGSYDYTF.

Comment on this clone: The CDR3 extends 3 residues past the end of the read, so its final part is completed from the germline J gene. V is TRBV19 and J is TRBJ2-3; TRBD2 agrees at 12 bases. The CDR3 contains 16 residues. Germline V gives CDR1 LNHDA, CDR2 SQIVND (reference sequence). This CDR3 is CASSPPSGRAGETQYF. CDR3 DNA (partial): TGTGCCAGTAGTCCACCTAGCGGGAGGGCCGGTGAGACG.

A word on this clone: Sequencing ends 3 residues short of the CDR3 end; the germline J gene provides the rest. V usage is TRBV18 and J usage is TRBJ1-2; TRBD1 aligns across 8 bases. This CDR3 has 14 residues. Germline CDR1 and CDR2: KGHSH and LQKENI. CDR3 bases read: TGTGCCAGCTCACCGCGGACAGGGTCCTACGAC. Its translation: CASSPRTGSYD. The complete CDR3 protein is CASSPRTGSYDYTF.

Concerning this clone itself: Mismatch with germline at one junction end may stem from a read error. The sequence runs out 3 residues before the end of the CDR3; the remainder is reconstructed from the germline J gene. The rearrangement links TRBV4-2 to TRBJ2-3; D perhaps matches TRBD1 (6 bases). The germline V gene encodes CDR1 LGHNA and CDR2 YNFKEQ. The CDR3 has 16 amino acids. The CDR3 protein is CASSQVGQGLRDTQYF. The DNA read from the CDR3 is TGCGCCAGCAGCCAAGTTGGTCAGGGGTTAAGAGATACG.

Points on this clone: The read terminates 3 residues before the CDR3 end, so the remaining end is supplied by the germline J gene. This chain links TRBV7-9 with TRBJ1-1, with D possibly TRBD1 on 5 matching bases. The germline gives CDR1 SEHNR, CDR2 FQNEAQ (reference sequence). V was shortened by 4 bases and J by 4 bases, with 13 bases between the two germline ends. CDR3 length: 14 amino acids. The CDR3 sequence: CASSSSGGGTEAFF. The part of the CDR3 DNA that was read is TGTGCCAGCAGCTCATCCGGGGGAGGCACTGAA.

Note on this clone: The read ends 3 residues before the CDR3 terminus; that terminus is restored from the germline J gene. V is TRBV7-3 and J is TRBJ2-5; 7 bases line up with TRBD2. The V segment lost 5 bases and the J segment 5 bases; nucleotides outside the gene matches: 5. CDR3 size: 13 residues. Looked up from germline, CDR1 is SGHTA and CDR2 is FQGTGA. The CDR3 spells CASSAGAGETQYF. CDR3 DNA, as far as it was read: TGTGCCAGCAGCGCTGGAGCGGGGGAGACC.

The sequenced part of the CDR3 DNA is TGTGCCAGCTCACCTCGGACAGGGGCAGAGTCACCG. Translating it yields CASSPRTGAESP. The full CDR3 reads CASSPRTGAESPLFF. This chain connects TRBV18 to TRBJ2-2; 9 bases are shared with TRBD1. The read falls 3 residues short of the CDR3 end, and the missing part is taken from the germline J gene. Germline assignment: CDR1 KGHSH and CDR2 LQKENI. CDR3 length: 15 amino acids.

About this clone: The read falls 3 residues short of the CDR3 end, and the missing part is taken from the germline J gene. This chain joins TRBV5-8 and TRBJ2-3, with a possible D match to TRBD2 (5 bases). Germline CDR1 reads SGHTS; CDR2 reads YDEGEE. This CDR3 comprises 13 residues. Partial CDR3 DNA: TGTGCCAGCAGTTCCGAGGGCGGGCAGCCG. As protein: CASSSEGGQP. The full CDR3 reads CASSSEGGQPQYF.